This T cell receptor (beta chain) was observed in a study of beta chain features in type 1 diabetes. Study results and limitations: More deletions and fewer insertions at VDJ junctions were seen in type 1 diabetes patients. Since sequencing was performed on cDNA, cells with high TCR expression could be over-represented. Moderately but significantly shorter TCRB CDR3s were found in Type 1 diabetes patients in all four CD4+ subsets.

Expressed TCRB transcripts were sequenced because the isolated RNA had all been reverse transcribed beforehand. An average of about 3.5 million reads was obtained for naive, central memory and regulatory T cell samples. The protocol was immunoSEQ multiplex PCR, while the TCRdb copy is restricted to in-frame clones and leaves out a portion. The sample lists more than 200,000 clones; roughly 16% were seen once. To note about this clone: The antigen is not known.

CD4+ naive, central memory, regulatory and stem cell-like memory subsets were isolated by sorting on CD45RO/CCR7/CD25/CD127/CD95/CD27. Sequenced: naive CD4+ T cells from blood. This TCR was sampled from a man in his thirties or forties with type 1 diabetes.

The CDR3 sequence: CSVDVPNEKLFF. The CDR3 DNA sequence: TGCAGCGTGGACGTTCCAAATGAAAAACTGTTTTTT. The chain is built from TRBV29-1 and TRBJ1-4, with D unresolved. CDR3 length: 12 residues. In germline, CDR1 is SQVTM, CDR2 ANQGSEA. The V end was cut by 6 bases, the J end by 5 bases, with 10 bases between.